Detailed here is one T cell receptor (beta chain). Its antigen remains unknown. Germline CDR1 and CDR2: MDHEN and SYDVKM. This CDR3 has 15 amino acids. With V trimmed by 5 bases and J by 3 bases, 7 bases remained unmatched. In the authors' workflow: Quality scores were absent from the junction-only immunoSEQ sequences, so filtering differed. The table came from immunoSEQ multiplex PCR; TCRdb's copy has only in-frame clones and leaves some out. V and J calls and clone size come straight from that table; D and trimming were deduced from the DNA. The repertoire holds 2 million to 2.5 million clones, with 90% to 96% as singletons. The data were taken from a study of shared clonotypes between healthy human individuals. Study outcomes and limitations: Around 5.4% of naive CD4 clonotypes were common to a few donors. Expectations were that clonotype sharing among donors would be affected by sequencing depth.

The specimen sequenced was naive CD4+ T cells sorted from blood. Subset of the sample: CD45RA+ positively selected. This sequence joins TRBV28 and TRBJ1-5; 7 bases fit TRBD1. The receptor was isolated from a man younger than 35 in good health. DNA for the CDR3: TGTGCCAGCAGTACCCGGGACAGAAACAATCAGCCCCAGCATTTT. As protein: CASSTRDRNNQPQHF.